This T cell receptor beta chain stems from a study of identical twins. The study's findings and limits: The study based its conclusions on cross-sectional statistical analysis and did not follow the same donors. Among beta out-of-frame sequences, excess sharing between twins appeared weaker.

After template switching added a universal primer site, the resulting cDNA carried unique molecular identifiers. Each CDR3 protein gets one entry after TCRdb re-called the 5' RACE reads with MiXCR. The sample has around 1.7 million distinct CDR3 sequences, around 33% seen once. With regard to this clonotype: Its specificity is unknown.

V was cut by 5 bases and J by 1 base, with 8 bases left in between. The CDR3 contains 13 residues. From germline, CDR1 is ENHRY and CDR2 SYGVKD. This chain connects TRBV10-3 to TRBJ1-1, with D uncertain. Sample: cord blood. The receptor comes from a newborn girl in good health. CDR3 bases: TGTGCCATCAGTATCCTCGAGAACACTGAAGCTTTCTTT. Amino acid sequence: CAISILENTEAFF.